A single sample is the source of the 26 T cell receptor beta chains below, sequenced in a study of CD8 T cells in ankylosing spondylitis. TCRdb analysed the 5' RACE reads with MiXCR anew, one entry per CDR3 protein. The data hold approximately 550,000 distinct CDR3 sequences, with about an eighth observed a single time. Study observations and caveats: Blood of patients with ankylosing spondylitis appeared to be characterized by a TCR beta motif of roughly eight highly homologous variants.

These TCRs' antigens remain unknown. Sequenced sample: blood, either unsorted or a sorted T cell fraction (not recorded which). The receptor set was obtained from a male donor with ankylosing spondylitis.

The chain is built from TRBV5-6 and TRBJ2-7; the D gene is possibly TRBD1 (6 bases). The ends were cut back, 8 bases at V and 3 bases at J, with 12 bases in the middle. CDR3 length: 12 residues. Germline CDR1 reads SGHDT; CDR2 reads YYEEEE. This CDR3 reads CASDQGNYEQYV. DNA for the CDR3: TGTGCCAGTGACCAGGGGAACTACGAGCAGTACGTC.

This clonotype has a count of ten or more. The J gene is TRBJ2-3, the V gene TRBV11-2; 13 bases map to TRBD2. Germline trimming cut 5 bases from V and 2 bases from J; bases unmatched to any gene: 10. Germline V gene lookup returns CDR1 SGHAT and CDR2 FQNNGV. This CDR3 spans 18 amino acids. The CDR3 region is CASSPHVLAGGYTDTQYF. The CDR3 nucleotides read TGTGCCAGCAGCCCCCACGTACTAGCGGGAGGGTACACAGATACGCAGTATTTT.

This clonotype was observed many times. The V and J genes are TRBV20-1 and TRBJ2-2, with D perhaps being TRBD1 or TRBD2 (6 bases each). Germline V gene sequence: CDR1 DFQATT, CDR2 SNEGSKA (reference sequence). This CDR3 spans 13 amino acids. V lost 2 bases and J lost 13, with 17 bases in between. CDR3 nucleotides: TGCAGTGCTAGACCACCCCCGGGGGCAGGGCTGTTTTTT. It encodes CSARPPPGAGLFF.

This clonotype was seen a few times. The CDR3 coding sequence is TGTGCCAGCAGCAAAGCTATCCGGGACAGGGGGCTCACCGGGGAGCTGTTTTTT. Amino acid sequence: CASSKAIRDRGLTGELFF. The V gene is TRBV21-1, the J gene TRBJ2-2; the tabulated D call, TRBD1, remains unverified against the DNA. TRBV21-1 is marked as a pseudogene. The CDR3 loop spans 18 amino acids.

The CDR3, as DNA: TGTGCCAGCAGTAAAAACACCAGACCAGTACCCTACAATGAGCAGTTCTTC. This encodes CASSKNTRPVPYNEQFF. The rearrangement links TRBV6-1 to TRBJ2-1; no definite D call. The CDR3 extends over 17 amino acids. Trimming left V 5 bases short and J 2 bases short, with 19 bases between. The germline gives CDR1 MNHNS, CDR2 SASEGT.

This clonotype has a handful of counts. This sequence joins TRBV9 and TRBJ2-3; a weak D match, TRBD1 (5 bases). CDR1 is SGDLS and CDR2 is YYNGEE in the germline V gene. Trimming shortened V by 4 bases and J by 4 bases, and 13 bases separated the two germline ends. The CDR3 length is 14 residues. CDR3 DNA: TGTGCCAGCAGCTCCCGAGTAGGGGCAGATACGCAGTATTTT. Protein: CASSSRVGADTQYF.

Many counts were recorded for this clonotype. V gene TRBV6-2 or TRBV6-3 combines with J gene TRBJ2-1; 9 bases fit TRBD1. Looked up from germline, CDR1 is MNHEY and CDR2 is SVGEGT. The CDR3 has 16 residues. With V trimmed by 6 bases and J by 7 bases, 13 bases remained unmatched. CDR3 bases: TGTGCCAGCAGCCATCAGGACAGGGGACGTAAGAATGAGCAGTTCTTC. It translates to CASSHQDRGRKNEQFF.

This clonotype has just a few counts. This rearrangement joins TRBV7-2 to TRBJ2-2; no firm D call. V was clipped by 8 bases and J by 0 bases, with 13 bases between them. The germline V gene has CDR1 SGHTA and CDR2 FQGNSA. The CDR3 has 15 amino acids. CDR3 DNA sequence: TGTGCCAGCGGGCCTGTATCCACGAACACCGGGGAGCTGTTTTTT. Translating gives CASGPVSTNTGELFF.

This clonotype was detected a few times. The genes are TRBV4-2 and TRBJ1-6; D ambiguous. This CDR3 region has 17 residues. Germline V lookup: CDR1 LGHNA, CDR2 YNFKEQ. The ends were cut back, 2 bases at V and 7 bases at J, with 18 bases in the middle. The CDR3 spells CASSQREGAGLNSPLHF. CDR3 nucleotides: TGTGCCAGCAGCCAAAGGGAGGGAGCGGGTCTAAATTCACCCCTCCACTTT.

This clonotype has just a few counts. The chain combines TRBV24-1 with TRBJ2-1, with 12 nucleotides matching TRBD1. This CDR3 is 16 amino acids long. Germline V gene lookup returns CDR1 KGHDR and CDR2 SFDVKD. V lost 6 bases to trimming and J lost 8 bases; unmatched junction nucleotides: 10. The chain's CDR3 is CATSSTGTGGFDEQFF. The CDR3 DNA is TGTGCCACCAGTTCCACCGGGACAGGGGGCTTCGATGAGCAGTTCTTC.

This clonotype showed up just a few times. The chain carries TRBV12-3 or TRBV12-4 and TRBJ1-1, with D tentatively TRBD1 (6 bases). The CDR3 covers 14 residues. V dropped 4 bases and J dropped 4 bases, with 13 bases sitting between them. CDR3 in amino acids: CASSSQGWATEAFF. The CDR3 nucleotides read TGTGCCAGCAGTTCACAGGGATGGGCCACTGAAGCTTTCTTT.

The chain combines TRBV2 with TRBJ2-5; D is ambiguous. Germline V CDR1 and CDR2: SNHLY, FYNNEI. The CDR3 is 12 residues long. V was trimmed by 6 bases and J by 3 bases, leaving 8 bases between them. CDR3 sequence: CASSDVKETQYF. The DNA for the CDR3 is TGTGCCAGCAGCGACGTGAAAGAGACCCAGTACTTC.

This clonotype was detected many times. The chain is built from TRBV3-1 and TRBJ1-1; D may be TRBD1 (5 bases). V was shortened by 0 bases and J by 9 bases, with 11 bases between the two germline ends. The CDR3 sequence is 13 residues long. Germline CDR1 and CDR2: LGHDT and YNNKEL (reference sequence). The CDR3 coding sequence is TGTGCCAGCAGCCAAGACCTCAGGGTGAAAGCTTTCTTT. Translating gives CASSQDLRVKAFF. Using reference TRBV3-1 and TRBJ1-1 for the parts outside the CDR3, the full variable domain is DTAVSQTPKYLVTQMGNDKSIKCEQNLGHDTMYWYKQDSKKFLKIMFSYNNKELIINETVPNRFSPKSPDKAHLNLHINSLELGDSAVYFCASSQDLRVKAFFGQGTRLTVV.

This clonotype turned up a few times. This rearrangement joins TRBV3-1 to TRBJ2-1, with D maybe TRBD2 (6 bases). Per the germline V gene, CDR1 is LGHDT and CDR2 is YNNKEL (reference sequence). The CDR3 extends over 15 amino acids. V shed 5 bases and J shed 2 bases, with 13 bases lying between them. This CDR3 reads CASSARLEAYNEQFF. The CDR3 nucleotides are TGTGCCAGCAGCGCAAGACTAGAAGCCTACAATGAGCAGTTCTTC.

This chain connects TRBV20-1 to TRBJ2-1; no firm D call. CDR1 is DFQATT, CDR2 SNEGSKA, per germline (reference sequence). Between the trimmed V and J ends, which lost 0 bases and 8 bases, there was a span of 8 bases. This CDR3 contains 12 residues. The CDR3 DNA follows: TGCAGTGCTAGAGATCTAGGCGATGAGCAGTTCTTC. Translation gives CSARDLGDEQFF.

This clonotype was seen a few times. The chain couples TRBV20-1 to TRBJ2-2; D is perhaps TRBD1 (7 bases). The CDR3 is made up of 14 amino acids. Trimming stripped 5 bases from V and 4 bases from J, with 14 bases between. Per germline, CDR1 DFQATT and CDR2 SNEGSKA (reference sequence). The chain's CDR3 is CSARYRGLTGELFF. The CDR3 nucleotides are TGCAGTGCTCGATACAGGGGACTCACCGGGGAGCTGTTTTTT.

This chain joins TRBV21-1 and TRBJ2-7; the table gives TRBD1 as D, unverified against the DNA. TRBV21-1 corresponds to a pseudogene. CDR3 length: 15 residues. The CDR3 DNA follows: TGTGCCAGCAGCAAATTAGGGACAGGGTCCCACGAGCAGTACGTC. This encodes CASSKLGTGSHEQYV.

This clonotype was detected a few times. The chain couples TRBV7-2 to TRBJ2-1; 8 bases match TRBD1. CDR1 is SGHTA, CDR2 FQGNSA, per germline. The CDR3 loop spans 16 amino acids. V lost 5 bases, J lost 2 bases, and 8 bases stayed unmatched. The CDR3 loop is CASSAHPGGAYNEQFF. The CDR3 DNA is TGTGCCAGCAGCGCCCATCCAGGGGGCGCCTACAATGAGCAGTTCTTC.

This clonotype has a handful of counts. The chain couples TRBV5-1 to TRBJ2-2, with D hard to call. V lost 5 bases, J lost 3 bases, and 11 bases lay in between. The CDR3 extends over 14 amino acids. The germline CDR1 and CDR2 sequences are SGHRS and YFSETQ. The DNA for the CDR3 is TGCGCCAGCAGGGAACGGTCTGACACCGGGGAGCTGTTTTTT. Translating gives CASRERSDTGELFF.

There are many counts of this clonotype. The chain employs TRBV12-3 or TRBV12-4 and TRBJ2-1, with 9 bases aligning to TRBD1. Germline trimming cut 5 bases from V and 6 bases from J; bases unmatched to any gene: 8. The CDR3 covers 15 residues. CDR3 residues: CASSPRTGDINEQFF. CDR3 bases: TGTGCCAGCAGTCCCCGGACAGGGGATATCAATGAGCAGTTCTTC.

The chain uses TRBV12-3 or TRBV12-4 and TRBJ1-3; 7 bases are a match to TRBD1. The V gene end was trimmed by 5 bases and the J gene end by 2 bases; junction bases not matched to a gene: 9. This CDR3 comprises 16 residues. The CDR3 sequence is CASSGRQGAAGNTIYF. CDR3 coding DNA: TGTGCCAGCAGTGGGAGACAGGGTGCGGCTGGAAACACCATATATTTT.

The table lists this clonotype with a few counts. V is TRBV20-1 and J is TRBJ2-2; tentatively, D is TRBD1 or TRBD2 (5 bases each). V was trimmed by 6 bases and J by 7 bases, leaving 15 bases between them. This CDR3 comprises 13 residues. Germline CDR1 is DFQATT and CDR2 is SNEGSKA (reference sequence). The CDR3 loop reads CSALGLAGGELFF. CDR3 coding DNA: TGCAGTGCCCTGGGGCTAGCCGGCGGGGAGCTGTTTTTT.

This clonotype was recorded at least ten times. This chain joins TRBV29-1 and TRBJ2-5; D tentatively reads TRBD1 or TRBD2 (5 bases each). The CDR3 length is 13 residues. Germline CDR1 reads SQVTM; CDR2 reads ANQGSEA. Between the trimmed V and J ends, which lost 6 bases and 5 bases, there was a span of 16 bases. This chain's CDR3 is CSVPGDDRETQYF. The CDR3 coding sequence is TGCAGCGTCCCCGGGGACGACCGGGAGACCCAGTACTTC.

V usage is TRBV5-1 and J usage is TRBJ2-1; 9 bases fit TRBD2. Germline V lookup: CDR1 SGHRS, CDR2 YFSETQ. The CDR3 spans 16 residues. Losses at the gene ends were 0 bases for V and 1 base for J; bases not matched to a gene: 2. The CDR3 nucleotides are TGCGCCAGCAGCTTGGTAGCGGGAGCGTCCTACAATGAGCAGTTCTTC. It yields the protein CASSLVAGASYNEQFF.

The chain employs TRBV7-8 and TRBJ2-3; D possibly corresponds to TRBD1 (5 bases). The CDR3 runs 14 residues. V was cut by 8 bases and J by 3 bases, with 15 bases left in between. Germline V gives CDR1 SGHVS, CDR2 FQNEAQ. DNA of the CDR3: TGTGCCAGCGGGGCTGGGCCCCGGACAGATACGCAGTATTTT. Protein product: CASGAGPRTDTQYF.

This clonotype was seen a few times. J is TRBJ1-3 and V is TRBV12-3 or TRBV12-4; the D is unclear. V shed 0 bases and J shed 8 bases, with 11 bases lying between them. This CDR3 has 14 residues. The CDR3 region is CASSLAPVGYTIYF. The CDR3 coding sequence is TGTGCCAGCAGTTTAGCGCCGGTAGGGTACACCATATATTTT.